These 28 T cell receptor beta chains came from one sample sequenced in a study of blood T cell repertoires in COVID-19. Sequenced by immunoSEQ multiplex PCR; TCRdb stores in-frame clones only, minus some. The table has fewer than 300,000 clones, around 90% seen once. Sample: PBMCs or T cells enriched from blood (not recorded which). The source is a woman under 40 who had recovered from COVID-19.

This chain joins TRBV2 and TRBJ2-7; D is ambiguous. Between the trimmed V and J ends, which lost 5 bases and 1 base, there was a span of 12 bases. The CDR3 is 14 residues long. From germline, CDR1 is SNHLY and CDR2 FYNNEI. The CDR3 DNA reads as TGTGCCAGCAGTCGACTTGGCGGATCCTACGAGCAGTACTTC. It codes for CASSRLGGSYEQYF.

The chain is built from TRBV6-2 or TRBV6-3 and TRBJ2-6; no definite D call. Trimming removed 4 bases from V and 0 bases from J, with 10 bases in between. The CDR3 is 16 residues long. The germline V gene has CDR1 MNHEY and CDR2 SVGEGT. The CDR3 DNA follows: TGTGCCAGCAGTTCCAGAGGAAGCTCTGGGGCCAACGTCCTGACTTTC. It yields the protein CASSSRGSSGANVLTF.

This chain joins TRBV15 and TRBJ1-2; the D gene is possibly TRBD1 (6 bases). Per germline, CDR1 LNHNV and CDR2 YYDKDF (reference sequence). Trimming took 0 bases from V and 1 from J, leaving 12 bases between them. The CDR3 is 16 residues long. CDR3 sequence reads: CATSRDIGTYNYGYTF. CDR3 nucleotide sequence: TGTGCCACCAGCAGAGATATAGGGACATATAACTATGGCTACACCTTC.

The chain carries TRBV27 and TRBJ2-1, with D tentatively TRBD2 (6 bases). V dropped 6 bases and J dropped 4 bases, with 10 bases sitting between them. The CDR3 covers 13 residues. Germline-derived CDR1 and CDR2 are MNHEY and SMNVEV (reference sequence). For the CDR3, the DNA is TGTGCCAGCAGCCGGGAGCGTTACAATGAGCAGTTCTTC. Translating gives CASSRERYNEQFF.

This clone was picked up a small number of times. V and J are TRBV7-9 and TRBJ2-7; tentative D call: TRBD1 (5 bases). The CDR3 has 14 amino acids. Trimming shortened V by 2 bases and J by 0 bases, and 8 bases separated the two germline ends. Germline V CDR1 and CDR2: SEHNR, FQNEAQ (reference sequence). CDR3 DNA: TGTGCCAGCAGCTTACCAGGGTCCTCCTACGAGCAGTACTTC. Amino acids: CASSLPGSSYEQYF.

The chain links TRBV7-9 to TRBJ2-1, with D possibly matching TRBD2 (6 bases). The V and J ends lost 5 bases and 4 bases respectively, with 18 bases between them. CDR3 size: 16 residues. The germline V gene has CDR1 SEHNR and CDR2 FQNEAQ (reference sequence). CDR3 in DNA: TGTGCCAGCAGCCCACCTTCGGGGACTTTTTACAATGAGCAGTTCTTC. Protein sequence: CASSPPSGTFYNEQFF.

V usage is TRBV6-5 and J usage is TRBJ1-2; TRBD1 matches 9 bases. Germline V gene data show CDR1 as MNHEY and CDR2 as SVGAGI. The CDR3 contains 13 residues. V lost 6 bases and J lost 7; bases outside the gene matches: 6. The CDR3 DNA sequence: TGTGCCAGCAGGGATACAGGGGGCAGTGGCTACACCTTC. Its protein product is CASRDTGGSGYTF.

This clone was counted a single time. V and J are TRBV7-2 and TRBJ2-7; 7 bases match TRBD1. V shed 3 bases and J 3 bases; nucleotides not matched to a gene: 5. Per germline, CDR1 SGHTA and CDR2 FQGNSA. The CDR3 is made up of 14 amino acids. The CDR3 DNA is TGTGCCAGCAGCTTGAGCAGGGGGTTCTACGAGCAGTACTTC. Protein: CASSLSRGFYEQYF.

The rearrangement joins TRBV3-1 (or the pseudogene TRBV3-2) to TRBJ2-1; D ambiguous. Per germline, CDR1 LGHDT and CDR2 YNNKEL (reference sequence). The CDR3 runs 14 residues. Trimming removed 3 bases at V and 6 bases at J, with 12 bases between. In nucleotides, the CDR3 is TGTGCCAGCAGCCAGGGCACATGGGCCAATGAGCAGTTCTTC. As protein: CASSQGTWANEQFF.

The chain combines TRBV11-2 with TRBJ1-4; 7 bases agree with TRBD1. The germline V gene encodes CDR1 SGHAT and CDR2 FQNNGV. V lost 6 bases, J lost 4 bases, and 8 bases stayed unmatched. The CDR3 consists of 15 residues. CDR3 DNA sequence: TGTGCCAGCAGGACAGGGAGAGGATTTAATGAAAAACTGTTTTTT. Encoded protein: CASRTGRGFNEKLFF.

The gene calls are TRBV9 and TRBJ2-2; TRBD2 might be the D (6 bases). This CDR3 region has 16 residues. V was clipped by 3 bases and J by 2 bases, with 14 bases between them. Germline lookup yields CDR1 SGDLS and CDR2 YYNGEE. CDR3 loop: CASSAAMAGNTGELFF. DNA of the CDR3: TGTGCCAGCAGCGCGGCTATGGCGGGAAACACCGGGGAGCTGTTTTTT. The full variable domain, completed using reference TRBV9 and TRBJ2-2, is DSGVTQTPKHLITATGQRVTLRCSPRSGDLSVYWYQQSLDQGLQFLIQYYNGEERAKGNILERFSAQQFPDLHSELNLSSLELGDSALYFCASSAAMAGNTGELFFGEGSRLTVL.

V gene TRBV19 combines with J gene TRBJ2-7; TRBD2 might be the D (5 bases). The V and J ends lost 5 bases and 2 bases respectively, with 10 bases between them. There are 13 residues in the CDR3. Per germline, CDR1 LNHDA and CDR2 SQIVND (reference sequence). CDR3 bases: TGTGCCAGTAGTGCGGGCCCAACCTACGAGCAGTACTTC. Amino acids: CASSAGPTYEQYF.

The table lists this clone with a few counts. The chain employs TRBV19 and TRBJ1-1; D gene unclear. The V end lost 5 bases, the J end lost 5 bases, and 9 bases lay between the germline ends. Germline V lookup: CDR1 LNHDA, CDR2 SQIVND (reference sequence). The CDR3 spans 12 residues. CDR3 bases: TGTGCCAGTAGTCCTACGGGGACTGAAGCTTTCTTT. Translated: CASSPTGTEAFF.

V and J are TRBV4-3 and TRBJ2-7; the match to TRBD1 covers 9 bases. This CDR3 is built from 17 residues. The V gene end was trimmed by 2 bases and the J gene end by 3 bases; junction bases not matched to a gene: 11. Germline CDR1 LGHNA, CDR2 YSLEER. The CDR3 sequence is CASSQTARGQGYYEQYF. DNA for the CDR3: TGCGCCAGCAGCCAAACAGCGCGAGGACAGGGGTACTACGAGCAGTACTTC.

This clone was seen only once. V gene TRBV19 combines with J gene TRBJ1-4; D unresolved. V lost 1 base and J lost 0, with 9 bases in between. CDR1 is LNHDA and CDR2 is SQIVND in the germline V gene (reference sequence). The CDR3 is 16 residues long. Written as DNA, the CDR3 is TGTGCCAGTAGTATAGTAAAGACTGCAACTAATGAAAAACTGTTTTTT. Amino acids: CASSIVKTATNEKLFF.

V is TRBV12-3 or TRBV12-4 and J is TRBJ1-1; D is unclear. The CDR3 loop spans 13 amino acids. Trimming took off 3 bases at V and 1 base at J, with 6 bases between the two ends. Here the CDR3 DNA reads TGTGCCAGCAGTTTGAAACAGAACACTGAAGCTTTCTTT. Amino acid sequence: CASSLKQNTEAFF.

The J gene is TRBJ2-7, the V gene TRBV4-3, with a possible D match to TRBD1 (6 bases). The V end was cut by 0 bases, the J end by 5 bases, with 11 bases between. CDR1 is LGHNA, CDR2 YSLEER, per germline. The CDR3 is 14 amino acids. This CDR3 is CASSQDWTAHEQYF. The CDR3 DNA sequence: TGCGCCAGCAGCCAAGATTGGACAGCCCACGAGCAGTACTTC.

The J gene is TRBJ1-2, the V gene TRBV19; 7 bases fit TRBD1. J gave up 6 bases and V 5 bases, and 3 bases lay outside the gene matches. The CDR3 runs to 12 residues. Germline values: CDR1 LNHDA, CDR2 SQIVND (reference sequence). CDR3: CASSPGQNGYTF. CDR3 DNA sequence: TGTGCCAGTAGTCCGGGACAGAATGGCTACACCTTC. The full variable domain, its missing parts supplied by reference TRBV19 and TRBJ1-2, is DGGITQSPKYLFRKEGQNVTLSCEQNLNHDAMYWYRQDPGQGLRLIYYSQIVNDFQKGDIAEGYSVSREKKESFPLTVTSAQKNPTAFYLCASSPGQNGYTFGSGTRLTVV.

The V gene is TRBV7-3, the J gene TRBJ2-7, with 9 nucleotides matching TRBD1. With V trimmed by 6 bases and J by 2 bases, 8 bases remained unmatched. Germline V CDR1 and CDR2: SGHTA, FQGTGA. The CDR3 length is 15 residues. CDR3 protein: CASRFGTGIAYEQYF. CDR3 nucleotide sequence: TGTGCCAGCAGATTCGGGACAGGGATCGCCTACGAGCAGTACTTC.

The chain employs TRBV9 and TRBJ2-1; 9 bases line up with TRBD2. This CDR3 is 16 amino acids long. Trimming cost V 0 bases and J 2 bases; bases outside gene matches: 3. CDR1 SGDLS and CDR2 YYNGEE come from the germline V gene. CDR3 sequence reads: CASSVGASGAYNEQFF. For the CDR3, the DNA is TGTGCCAGCAGCGTAGGAGCTAGCGGGGCCTACAATGAGCAGTTCTTC.

The chain links TRBV7-9 to TRBJ2-3; no firm D call. V was cut by 5 bases and J by 4 bases, with 7 bases left in between. Germline V gives CDR1 SEHNR, CDR2 FQNEAQ (reference sequence). This CDR3 has 12 residues. This chain's CDR3 is CASSPRSDTQYF. CDR3 in DNA: TGTGCCAGCAGCCCGAGGTCAGATACGCAGTATTTT.

The chain is built from TRBV6-2 or TRBV6-3 and TRBJ2-7; TRBD1 aligns across 9 bases. Trimming cost V 2 bases and J 3 bases; bases outside gene matches: 8. This CDR3 region has 16 residues. Germline V lookup: CDR1 MNHEY, CDR2 SVGEGT. The CDR3: CASSYEGQGLFYEQYF. The DNA of the CDR3 is TGTGCCAGCAGTTACGAAGGACAGGGGCTCTTCTACGAGCAGTACTTC.

The chain is built from TRBV9 and TRBJ2-1, with TRBD1 as a possible D gene (5 bases). The CDR3 totals 14 residues. Trimming removed 4 bases from V and 5 bases from J, with 13 bases in between. Germline V gene data show CDR1 as SGDLS and CDR2 as YYNGEE. CDR3 amino acids: CASSKPDSHNEQFF. CDR3 in DNA: TGTGCCAGCAGCAAGCCCGACAGCCACAATGAGCAGTTCTTC.

V gene TRBV2 combines with J gene TRBJ1-1; 7 bases line up with TRBD1. V shed 5 bases, J shed 11 bases, and the junction held 8 bases outside the gene matches. CDR1 and CDR2 (germline): SNHLY, FYNNEI. The CDR3 consists of 12 residues. DNA of the CDR3: TGTGCCAGCAGTCAGACAGGGACGGAGGCTTTCTTT. It specifies CASSQTGTEAFF.

Written as DNA, the CDR3 is TGTGCCAGCAGCCCCATGAGGCAGGGGGATGAAAAACTGTTTTTT. Protein: CASSPMRQGDEKLFF. The rearrangement joins TRBV7-8 to TRBJ1-4; 7 positions agree with TRBD1. The CDR3 covers 15 residues. Trimming cost V 5 bases and J 6 bases; bases outside gene matches: 9. Germline CDR1 reads SGHVS; CDR2 reads FQNEAQ.

The J gene is TRBJ1-2, the V gene TRBV5-8; TRBD1 aligns across 9 bases. The V segment lost 0 bases and the J segment 7 bases; nucleotides outside the gene matches: 4. The CDR3 totals 14 residues. Germline V gene lookup returns CDR1 SGHTS and CDR2 YDEGEE. CDR3 in amino acids: CASSLAGQGLGYTF. The CDR3 DNA sequence: TGTGCCAGCAGCTTGGCCGGACAGGGGCTTGGCTACACCTTC.

DNA for the CDR3: TGTGCCAGTACCCTAGACAGGGGCCCCACCGGGGAGCTGTTTTTT. Its protein is CASTLDRGPTGELFF. The chain combines TRBV19 with TRBJ2-2; 8 bases align to TRBD1. The CDR3 has 15 residues. In germline, CDR1 is LNHDA, CDR2 SQIVND (reference sequence). Trimming took 7 bases from V and 4 from J; bases not matched to a gene: 8.

The rearrangement links TRBV21-1 to TRBJ1-5; TRBD1 was called by the table and not checked on the DNA. TRBV21-1 is shown as a pseudogene. The CDR3 runs to 14 residues. CDR3 in amino acids: CARITGIRNQPQHF. In DNA form, the CDR3 reads TGTGCCAGAATTACAGGGATCCGCAATCAGCCCCAGCATTTT.